One sample yielded the 25 T cell receptor beta chains listed below, sequenced in a study of T cells and Merkel cell carcinoma outcomes. The protocol was immunoSEQ multiplex PCR, while the TCRdb copy is restricted to in-frame clones and leaves out a portion. The sample includes roughly 5,800 clones, 70% to 85% seen only once; the top ten take 4.5% to 6.5%. Sequencing was carried out using tumor tissue from Merkel cell carcinoma. The source is a human donor with Merkel cell carcinoma.

V and J are TRBV14 and TRBJ2-7; 10 bases align to TRBD2. J gave up 3 bases and V 4 bases, and 6 bases lay outside the gene matches. The CDR3 has 15 amino acids. Germline V gene lookup returns CDR1 SGHDN and CDR2 FVKESK. In DNA, the CDR3 is TGTGCCAGCAGCCCAACCCTAGCGGGGGTCTACGAGCAGTACTTC. Translating it yields CASSPTLAGVYEQYF.

The rearrangement uses TRBV11-1 and TRBJ1-2, with D maybe TRBD1 (6 bases). V was shortened by 1 base and J by 2 bases, with 11 bases between the two germline ends. The germline CDR1 and CDR2 sequences are SGHAT and FQDESV (reference sequence). This CDR3 region has 15 residues. The DNA of the CDR3 is TGTGCCAGCAGCTTAGGCACAGGGAGCAACTATGGCTACACCTTC. Translated, it gives CASSLGTGSNYGYTF.

The sample holds one count of this clone. This chain connects TRBV27 to TRBJ2-6; no clear D. Deletions cut 4 bases from V and 0 bases from J, with 16 bases between. This CDR3 has 18 residues. In germline, CDR1 is MNHEY, CDR2 SMNVEV (reference sequence). Here the CDR3 reads CASSSETDQISGANVLTF. In nucleotides, the CDR3 is TGTGCCAGCAGTTCTGAGACGGACCAAATCTCTGGGGCCAACGTCCTGACTTTC.

This rearrangement joins TRBV28 to TRBJ2-7; D gene ambiguous. CDR1 is MDHEN, CDR2 SYDVKM, per germline. The CDR3 covers 15 residues. V was cut by 3 bases and J by 0 bases, with 12 bases left in between. The CDR3 region has the DNA TGTGCCAGCAGTTTCTTCGGAAGAAACTCCTACGAGCAGTACTTC. This sequence encodes CASSFFGRNSYEQYF.

V gene TRBV27 combines with J gene TRBJ2-1; the match to TRBD2 covers 9 bases. The germline gives CDR1 MNHEY, CDR2 SMNVEV (reference sequence). After removal of 6 bases from V and 3 bases from J, the junction contained 9 bases not matched to a gene. The CDR3 is 16 residues long. The CDR3 bases are TGTGCCAGCAGCCCCTTAGCGGGAGAGTACTACAATGAGCAGTTCTTC. Its protein product is CASSPLAGEYYNEQFF.

The chain links TRBV10-1 to TRBJ2-2, with 7 positions matching TRBD1. The CDR3 runs to 14 residues. Per the germline V gene, CDR1 is WNHNN and CDR2 is SYGVQD (reference sequence). V trimming: 6 bases; J trimming: 6 bases; junction bases outside the gene matches: 7. CDR3 loop: CASRKQGSSGELFF. CDR3 bases: TGCGCCAGCAGGAAACAGGGGTCGTCCGGGGAGCTGTTTTTT.

The V call is TRBV19, the J call TRBJ2-7, with 7 bases that match TRBD1. Trimming removed 3 bases from V and 0 bases from J; junction bases left unmatched: 5. This CDR3 spans 15 amino acids. Germline CDR1 is LNHDA and CDR2 is SQIVND (reference sequence). The CDR3 nucleotides are TGTGCCAGTAGTATGTCGTGGACAGGCTCCTACGAGCAGTACTTC. It is translated as CASSMSWTGSYEQYF. Full variable domain (remainder filled in from reference TRBV19 and TRBJ2-7): DGGITQSPKYLFRKEGQNVTLSCEQNLNHDAMYWYRQDPGQGLRLIYYSQIVNDFQKGDIAEGYSVSREKKESFPLTVTSAQKNPTAFYLCASSMSWTGSYEQYFGPGTRLTVT.

CDR3 sequence (DNA): TGTGCCAGCAGCCAGGACAGAAGCACAGATACGCAGTATTTT. The encoded protein is CASSQDRSTDTQYF. The chain couples TRBV5-4 to TRBJ2-3; a weak D match, TRBD1 (6 bases). The V gene lost 4 bases and the J gene lost 0 bases, with 9 bases spanning the gap. CDR1 is SGHNT and CDR2 is YYREEE in the germline V gene (reference sequence). The CDR3 is 14 amino acids.

The CDR3 region has the DNA TGTGCCAGCAGCTTAGATGGGACTAGCGGGAGAGTCACAGATACGCAGTATTTT. Translated, it gives CASSLDGTSGRVTDTQYF. The chain couples TRBV7-8 to TRBJ2-3, with 14 bases aligning to TRBD2. Unmatched junction bases numbered 5, after V lost 1 base and J lost 2 bases. The CDR3 contains 18 residues. From germline, CDR1 is SGHVS and CDR2 FQNEAQ.

The chain is built from TRBV19 and TRBJ2-3; D remains ambiguous. The V and J ends lost 3 bases and 3 bases respectively, with 4 bases between them. CDR3 length: 12 amino acids. Germline V gene sequence: CDR1 LNHDA, CDR2 SQIVND (reference sequence). The CDR3 DNA reads TGTGCCAGTAGTATTGGGACAGATACGCAGTATTTT. Its protein product is CASSIGTDTQYF. The variable domain in full, completed from reference TRBV19 and TRBJ2-3, reads DGGITQSPKYLFRKEGQNVTLSCEQNLNHDAMYWYRQDPGQGLRLIYYSQIVNDFQKGDIAEGYSVSREKKESFPLTVTSAQKNPTAFYLCASSIGTDTQYFGPGTRLTVL.

J is TRBJ1-1 and V is TRBV5-6; the D gene is possibly TRBD1 (5 bases). Per germline, CDR1 SGHDT and CDR2 YYEEEE. Trimming pared 2 bases from V and 0 bases from J, leaving 11 bases between. The CDR3 extends over 15 amino acids. The chain's CDR3 is CASSFDSTLNTEAFF. The DNA of the CDR3 is TGTGCCAGCAGCTTCGACAGTACTTTGAACACTGAAGCTTTCTTT.

The rearrangement uses TRBV4-2 and TRBJ2-3; D perhaps matches TRBD2 (5 bases). Trimming cost V 0 bases and J 14 bases, with 15 bases left between them. CDR1 and CDR2 (germline): LGHNA, YNFKEQ. The CDR3 is 13 amino acids. The CDR3 loop reads CASSQEKEAGLYF. In DNA, the CDR3 is TGTGCCAGCAGCCAAGAAAAGGAGGCGGGCCTGTATTTT.

In DNA form, the CDR3 reads TGTGCCAGTAGTAGGGCGGGGGCTTCTAACTATGGCTACACCTTC. Amino acid sequence: CASSRAGASNYGYTF. The chain combines TRBV19 with TRBJ1-2; the D gene is possibly TRBD1 (6 bases). Trimming took off 4 bases at V and 0 bases at J, with 12 bases between the two ends. CDR3 size: 15 residues. Germline lookup yields CDR1 LNHDA and CDR2 SQIVND (reference sequence).

The CDR3 region is CATSRVQDSRYTEAFF. CDR3 coding DNA: TGTGCCACCAGCAGAGTACAGGACTCAAGGTACACTGAAGCTTTCTTT. The chain is built from TRBV15 and TRBJ1-1, with a weak D call TRBD1 (5 bases). This CDR3 contains 16 residues. V lost 1 base, J lost 3 bases, and 15 bases lay in between. Germline values: CDR1 LNHNV, CDR2 YYDKDF (reference sequence).

The chain combines TRBV18 with TRBJ2-3; TRBD2 agrees at 7 bases. This CDR3 comprises 12 residues. Germline lookup yields CDR1 KGHSH and CDR2 LQKENI. V trimming: 4 bases; J trimming: 6 bases; junction bases outside the gene matches: 1. The CDR3 is CASSRREDTQYF. In DNA, the CDR3 is TGTGCCAGCTCACGGCGGGAGGATACGCAGTATTTT.

This chain links TRBV7-9 with TRBJ2-5, with D perhaps TRBD2 (6 bases). Looked up from germline, CDR1 is SEHNR and CDR2 is FQNEAQ (reference sequence). CDR3 length: 16 amino acids. Between the trimmed V and J ends, which lost 5 bases and 9 bases, there was a span of 25 bases. The CDR3 nucleotides read TGTGCCAGCAGCGCCGGGGGTCCTTTTTCTGGGACGGCCCAGTACTTC. Protein: CASSAGGPFSGTAQYF.

This chain joins TRBV7-2 and TRBJ2-6, with D uncertain. The CDR3 sequence is 15 residues long. CDR1 is SGHTA, CDR2 FQGNSA, per germline. Trimming took off 5 bases at V and 4 bases at J, with 12 bases between the two ends. Here the CDR3 reads CASSRIFSGANVLTF. DNA of the CDR3: TGTGCCAGCAGCCGCATATTCTCCGGGGCCAACGTCCTGACTTTC.

The chain is built from TRBV14 and TRBJ2-7; 8 nucleotides agree with TRBD2. Trimming took 4 bases from V and 0 from J; bases not matched to a gene: 11. This CDR3 has 17 residues. CDR1 and CDR2 from the germline V gene are SGHDN and FVKESK. CDR3 amino acids: CASSRILSGGSSYEQYF. The CDR3 DNA reads TGTGCCAGCAGCCGTATCCTCTCGGGGGGGAGCTCCTACGAGCAGTACTTC.

The V gene is TRBV7-2, the J gene TRBJ2-7; TRBD1 is a possible D gene (6 bases). V lost 4 bases and J 3 bases, leaving 7 bases between the germline ends. Germline loops: CDR1 SGHTA, CDR2 FQGNSA. The CDR3 spans 12 residues. CDR3 coding DNA: TGTGCCAGCAGCTGGGACAACTACGAGCAGTACTTC. It yields the protein CASSWDNYEQYF.

The V and J genes are TRBV4-1 and TRBJ1-3; D is uncertain. Trimming shortened V by 2 bases and J by 0 bases, and 8 bases separated the two germline ends. The CDR3 contains 15 residues. Germline V gives CDR1 MGHRA, CDR2 YSYEKL. CDR3: CASSQIVGSGNTIYF. The CDR3 nucleotides read TGCGCCAGCAGCCAAATCGTGGGCTCTGGAAACACCATATATTTT.

The genes are TRBV4-1 and TRBJ2-3, with D perhaps matching TRBD1 (6 bases). CDR1 and CDR2 (germline): MGHRA, YSYEKL. V lost 2 bases, J lost 2 bases, and 11 bases lay in between. The CDR3 is made up of 15 amino acids. CDR3 bases: TGCGCCAGCAGCCAAATGGGACACCCCACAGATACGCAGTATTTT. This gives the protein CASSQMGHPTDTQYF.

This chain joins TRBV29-1 and TRBJ2-3; 14 positions agree with TRBD2. The CDR3 loop spans 18 amino acids. Per the germline V gene, CDR1 is SQVTM and CDR2 is ANQGSEA. The trim removed 5 bases at V and 2 bases at J, leaving 12 bases unmatched. The CDR3 nucleotides are TGCAGCGTTATTGCGACTAGCGGGAGGGAGAGATACACAGATACGCAGTATTTT. Translating it yields CSVIATSGRERYTDTQYF.

Within the sample, this clone is large. The chain recombines TRBV19 with TRBJ1-4, with 10 bases lining up with TRBD1. This CDR3 comprises 16 residues. Germline assignment: CDR1 LNHDA and CDR2 SQIVND (reference sequence). Trimming at V came to 5 bases and at J to 7 bases, leaving 10 bases not matched to a gene. The CDR3 bases are TGTGCCAGTAGTGTCCGGGACAGGGGTACTGGTGAAAAACTGTTTTTT. Translation: CASSVRDRGTGEKLFF.

The V and J genes are TRBV5-4 and TRBJ2-7, with D possibly matching TRBD1 (5 bases). This CDR3 region has 13 residues. Germline-derived CDR1 and CDR2 are SGHNT and YYREEE (reference sequence). With 5 bases removed from V and 3 bases from J, the gap between germline ends came to 12 bases. CDR3 region: CASRKAGNYEQYF. DNA for the CDR3: TGTGCCAGCAGAAAAGCAGGGAACTACGAGCAGTACTTC.

The CDR3 spells CASSLPETGANYGYTF. CDR3 nucleotide sequence: TGCGCCAGCAGCTTACCTGAGACAGGGGCTAACTATGGCTACACCTTC. The rearrangement joins TRBV5-1 to TRBJ1-2; 8 bases map to TRBD1. CDR3 length equals 16 residues. V shed 2 bases and J 0 bases; nucleotides not matched to a gene: 6. Germline CDR1 SGHRS, CDR2 YFSETQ.